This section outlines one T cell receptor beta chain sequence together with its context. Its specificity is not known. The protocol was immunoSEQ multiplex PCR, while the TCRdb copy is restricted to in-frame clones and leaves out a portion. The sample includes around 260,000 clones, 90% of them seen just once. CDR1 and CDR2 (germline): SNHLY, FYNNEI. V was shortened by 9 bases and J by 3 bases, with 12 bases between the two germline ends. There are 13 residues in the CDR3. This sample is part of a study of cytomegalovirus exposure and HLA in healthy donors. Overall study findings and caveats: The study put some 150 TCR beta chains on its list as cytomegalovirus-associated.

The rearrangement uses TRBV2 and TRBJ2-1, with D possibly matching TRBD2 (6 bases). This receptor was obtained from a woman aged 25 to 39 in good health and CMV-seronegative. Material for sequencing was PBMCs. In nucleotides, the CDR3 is TGTGCCAGTCGACCGGGACTCTACAATGAGCAGTTCTTC. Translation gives CASRPGLYNEQFF.